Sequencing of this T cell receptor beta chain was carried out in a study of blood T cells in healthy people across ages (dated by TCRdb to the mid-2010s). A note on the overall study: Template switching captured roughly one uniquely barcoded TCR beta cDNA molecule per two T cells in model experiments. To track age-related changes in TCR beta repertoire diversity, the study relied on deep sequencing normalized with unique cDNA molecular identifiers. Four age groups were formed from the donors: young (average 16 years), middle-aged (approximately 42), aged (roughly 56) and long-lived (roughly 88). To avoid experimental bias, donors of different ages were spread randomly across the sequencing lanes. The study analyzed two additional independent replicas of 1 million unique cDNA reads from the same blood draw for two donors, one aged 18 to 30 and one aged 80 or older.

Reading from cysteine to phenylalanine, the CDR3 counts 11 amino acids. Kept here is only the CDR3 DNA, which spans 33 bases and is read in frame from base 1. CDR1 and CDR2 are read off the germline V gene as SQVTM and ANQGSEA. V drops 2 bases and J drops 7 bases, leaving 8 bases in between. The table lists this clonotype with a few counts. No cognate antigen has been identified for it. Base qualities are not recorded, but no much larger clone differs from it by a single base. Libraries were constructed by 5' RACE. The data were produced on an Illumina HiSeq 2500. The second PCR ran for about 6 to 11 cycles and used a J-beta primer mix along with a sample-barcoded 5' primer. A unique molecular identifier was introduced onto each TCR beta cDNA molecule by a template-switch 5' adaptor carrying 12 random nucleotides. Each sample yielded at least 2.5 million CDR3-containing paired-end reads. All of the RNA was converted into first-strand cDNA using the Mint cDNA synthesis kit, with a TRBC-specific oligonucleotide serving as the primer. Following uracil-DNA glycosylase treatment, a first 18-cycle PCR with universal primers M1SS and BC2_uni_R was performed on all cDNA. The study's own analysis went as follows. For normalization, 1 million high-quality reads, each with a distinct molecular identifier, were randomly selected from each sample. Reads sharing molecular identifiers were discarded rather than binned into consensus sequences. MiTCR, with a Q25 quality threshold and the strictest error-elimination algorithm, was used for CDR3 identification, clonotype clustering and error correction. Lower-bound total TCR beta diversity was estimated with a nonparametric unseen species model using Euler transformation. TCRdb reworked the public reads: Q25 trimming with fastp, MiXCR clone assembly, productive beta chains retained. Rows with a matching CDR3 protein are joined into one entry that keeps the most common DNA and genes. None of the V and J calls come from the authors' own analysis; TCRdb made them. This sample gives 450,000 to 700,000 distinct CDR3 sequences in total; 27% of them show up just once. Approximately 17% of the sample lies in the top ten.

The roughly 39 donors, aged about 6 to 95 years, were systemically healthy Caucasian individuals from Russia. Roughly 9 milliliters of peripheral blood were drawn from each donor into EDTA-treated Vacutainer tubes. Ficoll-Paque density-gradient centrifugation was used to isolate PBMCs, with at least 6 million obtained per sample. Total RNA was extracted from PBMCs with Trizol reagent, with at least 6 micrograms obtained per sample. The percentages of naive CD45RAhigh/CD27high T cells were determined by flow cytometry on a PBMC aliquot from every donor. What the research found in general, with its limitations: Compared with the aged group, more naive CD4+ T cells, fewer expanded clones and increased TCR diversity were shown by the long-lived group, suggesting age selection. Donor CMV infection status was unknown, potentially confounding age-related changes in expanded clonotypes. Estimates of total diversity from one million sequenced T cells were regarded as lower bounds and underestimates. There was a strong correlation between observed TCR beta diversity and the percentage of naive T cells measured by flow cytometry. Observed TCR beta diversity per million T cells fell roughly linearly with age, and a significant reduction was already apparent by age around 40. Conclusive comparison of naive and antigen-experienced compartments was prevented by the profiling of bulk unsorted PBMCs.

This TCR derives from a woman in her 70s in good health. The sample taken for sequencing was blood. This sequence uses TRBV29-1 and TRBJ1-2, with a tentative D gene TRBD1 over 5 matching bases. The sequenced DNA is TGCAGCGTTGAACAGGGTTTTGGCTACACCTTC. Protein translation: CSVEQGFGYTF.